Listed here are 10 T cell receptor beta chains from one sample, sequenced in a study of preoperative IRX-2 immunotherapy in early breast cancer. Produced via immunoSEQ multiplex PCR; TCRdb's table is partial and in-frame only. The table lists 25,000 or so clones, 95% of them singletons, with about 16% in the top ten. Sample treatment: preoperative locoregional IRX-2 cytokine immunotherapy. Specimen: tumor tissue, collected after IRX-2 immunotherapy. The source is a human donor with breast cancer.

The CDR3 bases are TGCAGCGTTGCCGGGACAGGGATGAACAATGAGCAGTTCTTC. It codes for CSVAGTGMNNEQFF. The genes are TRBV29-1 and TRBJ2-1; TRBD1 matches 9 bases. Unmatched junction bases numbered 6, after V lost 4 bases and J lost 5 bases. CDR1 is SQVTM and CDR2 is ANQGSEA in the germline V gene. The CDR3 totals 14 residues.

The gene calls are TRBV12-2 and TRBJ1-3. TRBV12-2 is a known pseudogene. CDR3 size: 17 residues. The CDR3 loop is CASRLPDSRISGNTIYF. CDR3 coding DNA: TGTGCAAGTCGCTTACCCGACTCTCGGATCTCTGGAAACACCATATATTTT.

The rearrangement joins TRBV6-9 to TRBJ1-1; D remains unclear. The V and J ends lost 10 bases and 4 bases respectively, with 25 bases between them. CDR3 length equals 16 residues. The germline V gene encodes CDR1 MNHGY and CDR2 SVAAGI. The CDR3 DNA reads TGTGCCACCAATCTCGGCGAACACCCGCGGGGCACTGAAGCTTTCTTT. Translating gives CATNLGEHPRGTEAFF.

CDR3 protein: CATSGTGSQPQHF. The DNA for the CDR3 is TGTGCCACCAGCGGGACAGGGTCTCAGCCCCAGCATTTT. This sequence joins TRBV15 and TRBJ1-5; TRBD1 matches 9 bases. CDR3 length equals 13 residues. The germline gives CDR1 LNHNV, CDR2 YYDKDF (reference sequence). V was clipped by 5 bases and J by 6 bases; unmatched bases: 2.

The V call is TRBV11-1, the J call TRBJ2-7, with a weak D call TRBD1 (5 bases). CDR3 length equals 14 residues. Deletions cut 2 bases from V and 2 bases from J, with 10 bases between. The germline CDR1 and CDR2 sequences are SGHAT and FQDESV (reference sequence). DNA for the CDR3: TGTGCCAGCAGCTTAAGGCGGACACCCTACGAGCAGTACTTC. This encodes CASSLRRTPYEQYF.

The V gene is TRBV5-4, the J gene TRBJ1-2, with D tentatively TRBD1 (6 bases). Germline assignment: CDR1 SGHNT and CDR2 YYREEE (reference sequence). The CDR3 length is 14 residues. The germline V and J ends were trimmed by 0 bases and 10 bases, with 16 bases remaining between them. The CDR3 nucleotides read TGTGCCAGCAGCTTGGCGCAGGGGCCGATAACCTACACCTTC. Translating gives CASSLAQGPITYTF.

The chain is built from TRBV4-1 and TRBJ2-1; D remains ambiguous. The CDR3 runs 12 residues. Germline CDR1 reads MGHRA; CDR2 reads YSYEKL. V was shortened by 0 bases and J by 8 bases, with 5 bases between the two germline ends. CDR3 nucleotide sequence: TGCGCCAGCAGCCAAGATTCCGATGAGCAGTTCTTC. Protein product: CASSQDSDEQFF.

This rearrangement joins TRBV7-2 to TRBJ2-4; 7 bases match TRBD2. CDR3 size: 17 residues. Germline CDR1 is SGHTA and CDR2 is FQGNSA. V gave up 1 base and J gave up 1 base; unmatched junction bases: 7. CDR3 region: CASSLGWGGEAKNIQYF. The CDR3 nucleotides are TGTGCCAGCAGCTTAGGATGGGGGGGGGAGGCCAAAAACATTCAGTACTTC.

J is TRBJ2-5 and V is TRBV29-1; the D gene is possibly TRBD1 (6 bases). The length of the CDR3 is 14 residues. V was cut by 1 base and J by 3 bases, with 12 bases left in between. Germline CDR1 SQVTM, CDR2 ANQGSEA. In nucleotides, the CDR3 is TGCAGCGTTGAAGCCCTTACAGGGAAAGAGACCCAGTACTTC. Its translation: CSVEALTGKETQYF.

CDR3 in amino acids: CASSPSGVETQYF. CDR3 coding DNA: TGTGCCAGCAGCCCTTCAGGAGTAGAGACCCAGTACTTC. J is TRBJ2-5 and V is TRBV11-3; D unresolved. Trimming removed 5 bases from V and 4 bases from J, with 11 bases in between. Germline V lookup: CDR1 SGHNT, CDR2 YENEEA. The CDR3 is 13 residues long.